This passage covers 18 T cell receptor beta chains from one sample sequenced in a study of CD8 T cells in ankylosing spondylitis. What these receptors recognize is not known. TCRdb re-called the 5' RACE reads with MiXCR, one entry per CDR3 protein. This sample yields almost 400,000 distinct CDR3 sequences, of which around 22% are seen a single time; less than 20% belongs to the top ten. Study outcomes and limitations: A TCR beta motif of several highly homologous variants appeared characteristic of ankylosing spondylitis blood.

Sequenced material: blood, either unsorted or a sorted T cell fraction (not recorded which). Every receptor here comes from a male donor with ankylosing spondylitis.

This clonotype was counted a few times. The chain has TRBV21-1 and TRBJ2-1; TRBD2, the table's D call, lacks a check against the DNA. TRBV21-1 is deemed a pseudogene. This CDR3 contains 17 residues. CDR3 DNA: TGTGCCAGCAGCAAAGACCCCCCGGACAAACTAGCGTTTGAGCAGTTCTTC. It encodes CASSKDPPDKLAFEQFF.

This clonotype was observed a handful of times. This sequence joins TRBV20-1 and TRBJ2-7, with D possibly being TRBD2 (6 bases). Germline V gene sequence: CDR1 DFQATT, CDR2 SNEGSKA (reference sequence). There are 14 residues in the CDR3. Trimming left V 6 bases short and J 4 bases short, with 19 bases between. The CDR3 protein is CSATTSTFRYEQYF. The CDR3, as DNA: TGCAGTGCCACCACTAGCACGTTTCGGTACGAGCAGTACTTC.

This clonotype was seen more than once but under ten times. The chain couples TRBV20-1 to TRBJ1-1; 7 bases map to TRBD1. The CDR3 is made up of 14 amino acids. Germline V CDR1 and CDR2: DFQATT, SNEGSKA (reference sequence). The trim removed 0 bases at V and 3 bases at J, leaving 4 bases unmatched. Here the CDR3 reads CSAREGTADTEAFF. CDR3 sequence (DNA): TGCAGTGCTAGAGAGGGGACAGCGGACACTGAAGCTTTCTTT.

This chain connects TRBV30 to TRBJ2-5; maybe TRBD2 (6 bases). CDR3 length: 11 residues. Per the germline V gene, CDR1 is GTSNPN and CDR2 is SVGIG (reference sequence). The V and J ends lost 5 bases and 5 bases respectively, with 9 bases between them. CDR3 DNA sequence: TGTGCCTGGTCGCGGGGTGAGACCCAGTACTTC. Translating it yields CAWSRGETQYF.

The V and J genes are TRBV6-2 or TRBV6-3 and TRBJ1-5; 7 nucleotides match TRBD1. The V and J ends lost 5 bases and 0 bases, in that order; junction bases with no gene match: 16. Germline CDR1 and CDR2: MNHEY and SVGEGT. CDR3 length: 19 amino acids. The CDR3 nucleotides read TGTGCCAGCAGTCCCCGAGGCCTCTACAGGGGAGATAGCAATCAGCCCCAGCATTTT. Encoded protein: CASSPRGLYRGDSNQPQHF.

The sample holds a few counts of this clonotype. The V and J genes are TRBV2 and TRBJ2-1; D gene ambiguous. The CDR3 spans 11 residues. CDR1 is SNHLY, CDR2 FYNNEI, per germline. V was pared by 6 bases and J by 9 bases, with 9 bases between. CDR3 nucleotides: TGTGCCAGCAGCCCTTACGGTGAGCAGTTCTTC. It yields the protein CASSPYGEQFF. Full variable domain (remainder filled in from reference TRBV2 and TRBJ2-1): EPEVTQTPSHQVTQMGQEVILRCVPISNHLYFYWYRQILGQKVEFLVSFYNNEISEKSEIFDDQFSVERPDGSNFTLKIRSTKLEDSAMYFCASSPYGEQFFGPGTRLTVL.

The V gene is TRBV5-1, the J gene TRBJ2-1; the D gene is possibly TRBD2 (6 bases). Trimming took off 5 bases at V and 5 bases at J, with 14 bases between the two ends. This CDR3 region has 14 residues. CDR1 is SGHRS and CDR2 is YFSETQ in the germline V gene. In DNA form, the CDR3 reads TGCGCCAGCAGTGTCACAGCGGGTAACAATGAGCAGTTCTTC. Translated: CASSVTAGNNEQFF.

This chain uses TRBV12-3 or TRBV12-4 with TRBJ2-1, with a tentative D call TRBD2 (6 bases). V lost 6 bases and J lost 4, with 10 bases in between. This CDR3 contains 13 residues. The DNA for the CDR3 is TGTGCCAGCAGGCGGGATCAGTACAATGAGCAGTTCTTC. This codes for CASRRDQYNEQFF.

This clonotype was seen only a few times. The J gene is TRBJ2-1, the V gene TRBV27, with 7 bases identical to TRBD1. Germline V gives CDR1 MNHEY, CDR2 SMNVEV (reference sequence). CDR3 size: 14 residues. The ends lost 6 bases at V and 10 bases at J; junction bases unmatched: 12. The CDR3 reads CASSQSTGEGEQFF. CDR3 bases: TGTGCCAGCAGCCAAAGCACAGGGGAAGGCGAGCAGTTCTTC.

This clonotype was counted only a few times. In nucleotides, the CDR3 is TGTGCCAGCAGTTTAATGAGGGGACAGTCGATCTATGGCTACACCTTC. Its translation: CASSLMRGQSIYGYTF. The chain carries TRBV27 and TRBJ1-2; 7 bases match TRBD1. Germline CDR1 reads MNHEY; CDR2 reads SMNVEV (reference sequence). The CDR3 is made up of 16 amino acids. V trimming: 2 bases; J trimming: 4 bases; junction bases outside the gene matches: 10.

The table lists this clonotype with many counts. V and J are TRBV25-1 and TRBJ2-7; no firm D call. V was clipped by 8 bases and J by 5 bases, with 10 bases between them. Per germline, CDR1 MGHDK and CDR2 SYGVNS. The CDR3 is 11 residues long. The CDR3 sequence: CASGHRDEQYF. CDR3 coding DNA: TGTGCCAGCGGGCATCGGGACGAGCAGTACTTC.

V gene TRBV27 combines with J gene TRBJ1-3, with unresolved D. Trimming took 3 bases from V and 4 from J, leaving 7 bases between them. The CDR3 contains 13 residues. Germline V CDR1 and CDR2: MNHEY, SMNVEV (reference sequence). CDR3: CASSFAEGNTIYF. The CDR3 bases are TGTGCCAGCAGTTTCGCGGAGGGAAACACCATATATTTT.

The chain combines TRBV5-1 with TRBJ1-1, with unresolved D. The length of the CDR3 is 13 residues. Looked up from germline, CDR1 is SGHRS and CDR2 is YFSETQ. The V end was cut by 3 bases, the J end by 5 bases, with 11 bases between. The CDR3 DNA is TGCGCCAGCAGCTCGGACCCCCAGACTGAAGCTTTCTTT. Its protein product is CASSSDPQTEAFF.

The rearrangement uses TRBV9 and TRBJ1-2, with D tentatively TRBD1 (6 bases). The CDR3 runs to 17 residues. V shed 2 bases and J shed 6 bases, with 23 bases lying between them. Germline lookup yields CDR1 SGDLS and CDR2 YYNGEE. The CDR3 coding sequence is TGTGCCAGCAGCGTCCTGCCTGAGGGGGTAATGAATAATGGCTACACCTTC. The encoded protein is CASSVLPEGVMNNGYTF.

The CDR3 nucleotides are TGTGCCAGCAGCCAAGGGCGGCACCAGAATTCACCCCTCCACTTT. Protein sequence: CASSQGRHQNSPLHF. The chain links TRBV3-1 to TRBJ1-6; D is unclear. Trimming shortened V by 1 base and J by 7 bases, and 11 bases separated the two germline ends. CDR3 size: 15 residues. Germline CDR1 and CDR2: LGHDT and YNNKEL (reference sequence).

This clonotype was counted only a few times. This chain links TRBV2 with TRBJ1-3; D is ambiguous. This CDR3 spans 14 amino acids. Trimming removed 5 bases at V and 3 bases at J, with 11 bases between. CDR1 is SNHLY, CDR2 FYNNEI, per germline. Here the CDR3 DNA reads TGTGCCAGCAGTTCAACGTTTTTTGGAAACACCATATATTTT. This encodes CASSSTFFGNTIYF.

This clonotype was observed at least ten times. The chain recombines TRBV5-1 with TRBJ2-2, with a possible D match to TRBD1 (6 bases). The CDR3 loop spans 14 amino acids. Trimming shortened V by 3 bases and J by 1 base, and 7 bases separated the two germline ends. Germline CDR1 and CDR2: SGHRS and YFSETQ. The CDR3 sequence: CASSSTGNTGELFF. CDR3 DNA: TGCGCCAGCAGCTCGACAGGGAACACCGGGGAGCTGTTTTTT.

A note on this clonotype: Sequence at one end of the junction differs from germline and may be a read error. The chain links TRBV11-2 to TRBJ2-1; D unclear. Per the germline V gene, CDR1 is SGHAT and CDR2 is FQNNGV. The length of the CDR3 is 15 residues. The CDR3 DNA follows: TGTACCAGCACCATCTATAAGAATATTAACAATGAGCAGTTCTTC. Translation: CTSTIYKNINNEQFF. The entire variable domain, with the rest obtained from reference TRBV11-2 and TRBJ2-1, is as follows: EAGVAQSPRYKIIEKRQSVAFWCNPISGHATLYWYQQILGQGPKLLIQFQNNGVVDDSQLPKDRFSAERLKGVDSTLKIQPAKLEDSAVYLCTSTIYKNINNEQFFGPGTRLTVL.